The 11 T cell receptor beta chains given below trace back to one sample, sequenced in a study of blood T cell repertoires in COVID-19. The protocol was immunoSEQ multiplex PCR, while the TCRdb copy is restricted to in-frame clones and leaves out a portion. The sample records about 17,000 clones, 70% to 90% being singletons. Material for sequencing was peripheral blood. The source of these receptors is a human donor with active COVID-19. The donor label of this sample is uncertain.

The chain carries TRBV6-2 or TRBV6-3 and TRBJ1-2, with 7 bases matching TRBD1. Trimming at V came to 6 bases and at J to 8 bases, leaving 9 bases not matched to a gene. CDR1 is MNHEY and CDR2 is SVGEGT in the germline V gene. The CDR3 runs to 13 residues. This chain's CDR3 is CASSDRVHWGYTF. Written as DNA, the CDR3 is TGTGCCAGCAGCGACAGGGTGCATTGGGGCTACACCTTC.

V gene TRBV29-1 combines with J gene TRBJ2-3, with a tentative D call TRBD2 (6 bases). Trimming cost V 7 bases and J 1 base, with 30 bases left between them. CDR3 length: 19 amino acids. Germline lookup yields CDR1 SQVTM and CDR2 ANQGSEA. The CDR3 spells CSAGVGTGVAHSGTDTQYF. The CDR3 DNA sequence: TGCAGCGCCGGAGTCGGGACGGGAGTTGCACATTCTGGCACAGATACGCAGTATTTT.

The genes are TRBV15 and TRBJ2-1, with 8 bases aligning to TRBD1. Germline V gene data show CDR1 as LNHNV and CDR2 as YYDKDF (reference sequence). With V trimmed by 2 bases and J by 0 bases, 12 bases remained unmatched. CDR3 length equals 19 residues. The CDR3 DNA is TGTGCCACCAGCAGAAAGTACACGTCTACAGGGGGCTCCTACAATGAGCAGTTCTTC. Translation gives CATSRKYTSTGGSYNEQFF.

This chain links TRBV7-3 with TRBJ1-2; 9 positions agree with TRBD1. The CDR3 covers 15 residues. V was clipped by 2 bases and J by 4 bases; unmatched bases: 5. The V gene's germline CDR1 is SGHTA and CDR2 FQGTGA. The CDR3 DNA is TGTGCCAGCAGCTTAGACGGGACAGGGATCTATGGCTACACCTTC. It is translated as CASSLDGTGIYGYTF. The full variable domain, completed using reference TRBV7-3 and TRBJ1-2, is GAGVSQTPSNKVTEKGKYVELRCDPISGHTALYWYRQSLGQGPEFLIYFQGTGAADDSGLPNDRFFAVRPEGSVSTLKIQRTERGDSAVYLCASSLDGTGIYGYTFGSGTRLTVV.

The chain carries TRBV6-2 or TRBV6-3 and TRBJ1-4, with no clear D. Looked up from germline, CDR1 is MNHEY and CDR2 is SVGEGT. The V end lost 2 bases, the J end lost 3 bases, and 10 bases lay between the germline ends. The CDR3 loop spans 15 amino acids. CDR3 amino acids: CASSYVGAANEKLFF. CDR3 sequence (DNA): TGTGCCAGCAGTTACGTCGGTGCGGCTAATGAAAAACTGTTTTTT.

This sequence joins TRBV19 and TRBJ1-5; TRBD1 agrees at 8 bases. This CDR3 comprises 14 residues. In germline, CDR1 is LNHDA, CDR2 SQIVND (reference sequence). V was pared by 3 bases and J by 4 bases, with 2 bases of the junction left unmatched. The CDR3 DNA reads as TGTGCCAGTAGTATGGGACAGGTAAATCAGCCCCAGCATTTT. Encoded protein: CASSMGQVNQPQHF. Full variable domain (rest looked up from reference TRBV19 and TRBJ1-5): DGGITQSPKYLFRKEGQNVTLSCEQNLNHDAMYWYRQDPGQGLRLIYYSQIVNDFQKGDIAEGYSVSREKKESFPLTVTSAQKNPTAFYLCASSMGQVNQPQHFGDGTRLSIL.

V and J are TRBV28 and TRBJ1-2; no reliable D call. The germline V gene encodes CDR1 MDHEN and CDR2 SYDVKM. V was clipped by 5 bases and J by 11 bases, with 18 bases between them. This CDR3 is built from 13 residues. The CDR3 loop is CASSPGTLLGYTF. The CDR3 DNA reads as TGTGCCAGCAGTCCGGGAACCTTACTGGGTTACACCTTC.

The chain has TRBV5-4 and TRBJ1-1; 7 bases are a match to TRBD1. The junction had 13 bases not matched to a gene; V was cut back by 7 bases and J by 1 base. CDR3 length: 16 amino acids. Germline V gene data show CDR1 as SGHNT and CDR2 as YYREEE (reference sequence). The chain's CDR3 is CASGRQGAGGNTEAFF. In DNA, the CDR3 is TGTGCCAGCGGCAGACAGGGTGCGGGGGGGAACACTGAAGCTTTCTTT. The full variable domain, its missing parts supplied by reference TRBV5-4 and TRBJ1-1, is ETGVTQSPTHLIKTRGQQVTLRCSSQSGHNTVSWYQQALGQGPQFIFQYYREEENGRGNFPPRFSGLQFPNYSSELNVNALELDDSALYLCASGRQGAGGNTEAFFGQGTRLTVV.

The chain combines TRBV11-2 with TRBJ2-1; the match to TRBD2 covers 11 bases. Germline trimming cut 5 bases from V and 4 bases from J; bases unmatched to any gene: 7. Germline V gives CDR1 SGHAT, CDR2 FQNNGV. The CDR3 consists of 16 residues. The CDR3 spells CASSTAGLAEYNEQFF. The CDR3 DNA reads TGTGCCAGCAGCACAGCGGGACTAGCGGAATACAATGAGCAGTTCTTC.

This chain links TRBV14 with TRBJ2-7, with D possibly being TRBD2 (6 bases). The V and J ends lost 3 bases and 6 bases respectively, with 24 bases between them. This CDR3 is built from 17 residues. Germline V lookup: CDR1 SGHDN, CDR2 FVKESK. The CDR3 nucleotides read TGTGCCAGCAGCCAGGAGGGGATTCGGCGGGGCGGCCTCGAGCAGTACTTC. This gives the protein CASSQEGIRRGGLEQYF.

The J gene is TRBJ2-5, the V gene TRBV11-2; 9 nucleotides line up with TRBD2. In germline, CDR1 is SGHAT, CDR2 FQNNGV. V lost 1 base to trimming and J lost 5 bases; unmatched junction nucleotides: 5. The CDR3 is 15 residues long. CDR3 residues: CASSLGLAGLETQYF. The CDR3 DNA reads as TGTGCCAGCAGCTTAGGCCTAGCGGGGTTGGAGACCCAGTACTTC.